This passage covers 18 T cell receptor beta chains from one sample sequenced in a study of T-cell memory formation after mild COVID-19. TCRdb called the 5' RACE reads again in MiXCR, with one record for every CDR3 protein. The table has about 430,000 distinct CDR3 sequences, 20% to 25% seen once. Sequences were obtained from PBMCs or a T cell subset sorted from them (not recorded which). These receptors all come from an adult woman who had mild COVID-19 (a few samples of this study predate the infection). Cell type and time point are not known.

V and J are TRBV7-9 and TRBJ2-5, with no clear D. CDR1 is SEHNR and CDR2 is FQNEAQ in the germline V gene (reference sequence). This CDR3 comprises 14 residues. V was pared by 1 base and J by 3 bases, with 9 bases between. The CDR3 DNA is TGTGCCAGCAGCTTAGGGCAGATAGAAGAGACCCAGTACTTC. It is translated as CASSLGQIEETQYF.

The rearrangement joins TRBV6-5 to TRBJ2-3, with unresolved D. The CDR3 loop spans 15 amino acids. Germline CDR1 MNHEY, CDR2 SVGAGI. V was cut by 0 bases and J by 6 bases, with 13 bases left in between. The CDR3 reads CASSYSTVGRDTQYF. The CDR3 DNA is TGTGCCAGCAGTTACTCCACAGTTGGAAGGGATACGCAGTATTTT.

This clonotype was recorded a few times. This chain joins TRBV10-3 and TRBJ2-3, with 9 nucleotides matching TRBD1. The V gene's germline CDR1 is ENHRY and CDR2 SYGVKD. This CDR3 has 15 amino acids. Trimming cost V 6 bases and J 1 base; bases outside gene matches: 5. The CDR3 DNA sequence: TGTGCCATCAGCCCCCGGGACAGGGGCACAGATACGCAGTATTTT. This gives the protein CAISPRDRGTDTQYF.

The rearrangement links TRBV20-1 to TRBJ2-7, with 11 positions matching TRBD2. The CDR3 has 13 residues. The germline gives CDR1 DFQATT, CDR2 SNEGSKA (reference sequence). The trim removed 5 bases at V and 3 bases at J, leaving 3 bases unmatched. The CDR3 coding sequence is TGCAGTGCTTTAGCGGGGGGGCACTACGAGCAGTACTTC. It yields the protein CSALAGGHYEQYF.

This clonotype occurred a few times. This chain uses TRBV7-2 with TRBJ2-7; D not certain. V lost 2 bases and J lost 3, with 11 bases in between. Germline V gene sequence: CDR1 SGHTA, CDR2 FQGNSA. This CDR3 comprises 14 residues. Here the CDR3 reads CASSLYPLYYEQYF. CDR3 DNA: TGTGCCAGCAGCTTATACCCACTCTACTACGAGCAGTACTTC.

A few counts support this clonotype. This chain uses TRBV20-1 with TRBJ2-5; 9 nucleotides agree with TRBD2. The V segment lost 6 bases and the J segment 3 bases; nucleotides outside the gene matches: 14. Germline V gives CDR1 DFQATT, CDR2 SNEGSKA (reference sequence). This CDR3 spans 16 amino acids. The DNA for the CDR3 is TGCAGTGCCAGACCCTCGGGACTAGCTTGGAAAGAGACCCAGTACTTC. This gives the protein CSARPSGLAWKETQYF.

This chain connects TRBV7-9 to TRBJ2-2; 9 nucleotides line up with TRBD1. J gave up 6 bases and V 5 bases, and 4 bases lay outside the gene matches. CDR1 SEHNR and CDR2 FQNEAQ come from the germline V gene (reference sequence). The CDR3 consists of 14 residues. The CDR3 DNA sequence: TGTGCCAGCAGCGGGACAGGGTACGCCGGGGAGCTGTTTTTT. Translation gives CASSGTGYAGELFF.

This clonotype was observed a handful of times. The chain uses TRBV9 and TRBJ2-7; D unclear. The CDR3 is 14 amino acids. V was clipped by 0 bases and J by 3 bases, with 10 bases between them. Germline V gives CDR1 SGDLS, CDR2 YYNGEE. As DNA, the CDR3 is TGTGCCAGCAGCGTAGAAAGTTACAGCTACGAGCAGTACTTC. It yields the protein CASSVESYSYEQYF. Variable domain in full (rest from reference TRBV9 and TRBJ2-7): DSGVTQTPKHLITATGQRVTLRCSPRSGDLSVYWYQQSLDQGLQFLIQYYNGEERAKGNILERFSAQQFPDLHSELNLSSLELGDSALYFCASSVESYSYEQYFGPGTRLTVT.

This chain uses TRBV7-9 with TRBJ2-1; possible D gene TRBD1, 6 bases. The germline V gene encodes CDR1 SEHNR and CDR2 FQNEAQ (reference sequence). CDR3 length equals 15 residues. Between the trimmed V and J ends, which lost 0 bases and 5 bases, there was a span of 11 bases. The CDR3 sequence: CASSLARSGDNEQFF. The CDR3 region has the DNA TGTGCCAGCAGCTTAGCGCGCTCAGGGGACAATGAGCAGTTCTTC.

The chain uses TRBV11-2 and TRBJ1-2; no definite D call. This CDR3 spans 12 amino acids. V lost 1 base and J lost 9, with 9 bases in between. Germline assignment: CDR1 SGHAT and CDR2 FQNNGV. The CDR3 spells CASSLVPGSYTF. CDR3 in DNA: TGTGCCAGCAGCTTAGTTCCCGGAAGCTACACCTTC.

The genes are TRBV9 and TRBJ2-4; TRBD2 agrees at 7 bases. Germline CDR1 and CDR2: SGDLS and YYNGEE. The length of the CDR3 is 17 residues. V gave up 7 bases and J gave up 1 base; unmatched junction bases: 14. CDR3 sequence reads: CASAGREVSGAKNIQYF. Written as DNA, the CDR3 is TGTGCCAGCGCTGGCCGGGAGGTTTCCGGGGCCAAAAACATTCAGTACTTC.

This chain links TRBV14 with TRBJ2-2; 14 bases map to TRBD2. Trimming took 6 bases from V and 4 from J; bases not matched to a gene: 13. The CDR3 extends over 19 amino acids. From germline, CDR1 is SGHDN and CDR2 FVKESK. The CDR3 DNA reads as TGTGCCAGCAGAGAACCCTTAGGACTAGCGGGAGGTCGCACCGGGGAGCTGTTTTTT. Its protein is CASREPLGLAGGRTGELFF.

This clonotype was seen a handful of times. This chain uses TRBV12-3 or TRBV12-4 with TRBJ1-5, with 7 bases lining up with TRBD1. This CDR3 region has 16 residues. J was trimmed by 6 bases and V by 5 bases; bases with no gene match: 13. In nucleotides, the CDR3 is TGTGCCAGCAGTCCAGCCGCTGACAGGGCGGTTCAGCCCCAGCATTTT. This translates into CASSPAADRAVQPQHF.

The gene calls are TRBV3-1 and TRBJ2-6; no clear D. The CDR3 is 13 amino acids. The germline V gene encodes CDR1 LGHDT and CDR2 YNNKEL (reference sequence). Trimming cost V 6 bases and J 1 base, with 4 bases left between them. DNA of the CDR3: TGTGCCAGCAGGGGATCTGGGGCCAACGTCCTGACTTTC. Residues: CASRGSGANVLTF.

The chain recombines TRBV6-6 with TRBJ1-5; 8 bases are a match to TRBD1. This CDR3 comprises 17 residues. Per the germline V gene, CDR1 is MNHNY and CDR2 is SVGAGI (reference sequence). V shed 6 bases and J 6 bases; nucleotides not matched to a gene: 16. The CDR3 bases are TGTGCCAGCAGCTTACTTCGGGACAGGCGAGGGTCTCAGCCCCAGCATTTT. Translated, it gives CASSLLRDRRGSQPQHF.

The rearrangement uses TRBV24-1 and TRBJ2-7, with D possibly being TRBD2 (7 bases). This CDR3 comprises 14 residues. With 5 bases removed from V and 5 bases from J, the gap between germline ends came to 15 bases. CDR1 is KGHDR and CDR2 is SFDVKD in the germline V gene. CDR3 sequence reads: CATSAAGARHEQYF. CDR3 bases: TGTGCCACCAGTGCGGCGGGGGCGCGCCACGAGCAGTACTTC.

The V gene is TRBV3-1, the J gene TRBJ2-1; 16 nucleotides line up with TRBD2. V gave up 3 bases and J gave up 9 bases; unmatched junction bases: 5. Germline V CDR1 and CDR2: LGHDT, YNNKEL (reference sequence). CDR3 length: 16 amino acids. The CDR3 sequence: CASSQGTSGGASEQFF. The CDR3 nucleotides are TGTGCCAGCAGCCAGGGGACTAGCGGGGGGGCGAGTGAGCAGTTCTTC.

The CDR3 loop reads CASSLGQWETQYF. Here the CDR3 DNA reads TGTGCCAGCAGCCTGGGCCAATGGGAGACCCAGTACTTC. The rearrangement joins TRBV7-9 to TRBJ2-5; D not resolved. Germline CDR1 SEHNR, CDR2 FQNEAQ (reference sequence). The CDR3 runs to 13 residues. V shed 5 bases and J shed 5 bases, with 12 bases lying between them.